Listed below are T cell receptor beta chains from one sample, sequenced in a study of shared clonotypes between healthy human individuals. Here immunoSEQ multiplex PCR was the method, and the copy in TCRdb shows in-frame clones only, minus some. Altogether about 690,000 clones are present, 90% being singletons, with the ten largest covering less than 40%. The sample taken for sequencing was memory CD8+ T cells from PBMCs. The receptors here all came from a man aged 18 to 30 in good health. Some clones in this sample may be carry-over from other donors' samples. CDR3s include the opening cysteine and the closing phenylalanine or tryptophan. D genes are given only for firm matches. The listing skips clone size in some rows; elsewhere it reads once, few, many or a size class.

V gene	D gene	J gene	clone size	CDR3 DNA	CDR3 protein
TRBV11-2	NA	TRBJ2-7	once	TGTGCCAGCAGCTTAGTAGGCTCCCTCGAGCAGTACTTC	CASSLVGSLEQYF
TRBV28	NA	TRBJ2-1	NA	TGTGCCAGCAGTCATACAGGGTATGGGGGAAATGAGCAGTTCTTC	CASSHTGYGGNEQFF
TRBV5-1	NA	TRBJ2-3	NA	TGCGCCAGCAGCGAGGTCGGAACTGGCACAGATACGCAGTATTTT	CASSEVGTGTDTQYF
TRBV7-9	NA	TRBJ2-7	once	TGTGCCAGCAGCTTAATAACTCCAGCGCGCGGCTACGAGCAGTACTTC	CASSLITPARGYEQYF
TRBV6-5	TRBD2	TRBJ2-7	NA	TGTGCCAGCGGTTACGGGACTAGCGAACAGTACTTC	CASGYGTSEQYF
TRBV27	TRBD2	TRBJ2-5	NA	TGTGCCAGCAGCCTAGCGGGAGGGTTGGGAGAGACCCAGTACTTC	CASSLAGGLGETQYF
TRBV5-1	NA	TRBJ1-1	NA	TGCGCCAGCAGCTTGTCGTGGGGGGGCCGAACTGAAGCTTTCTTT	CASSLSWGGRTEAFF
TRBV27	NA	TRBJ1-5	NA	TGTGCCAGCGGACGAATTTCTAGCAATCAGCCCCAGCATTTT	CASGRISSNQPQHF
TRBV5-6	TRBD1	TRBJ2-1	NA	TGTGCCAGCAGTTGGGACAGGTCTAACAGCAATGAGCAGTTCTTC	CASSWDRSNSNEQFF
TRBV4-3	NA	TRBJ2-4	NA	TGCGCCAGCAGCCAAGATGGATCCCGGTTGGACATTCAGTACTTC	CASSQDGSRLDIQYF
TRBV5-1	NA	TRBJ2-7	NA	TGCGCCAGCAGCTCTCCCGGACTGTCTCCCCACGAGCAGTACTTC	CASSSPGLSPHEQYF
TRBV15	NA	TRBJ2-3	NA	TGTGCCACCAGCACACGCCCAAACCTAGCGCCGTACACAGATACGCAGTATTTT	CATSTRPNLAPYTDTQYF
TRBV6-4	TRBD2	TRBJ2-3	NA	TGTGCCAGCAGTGACATAGCGGGAGGCGGCACAGATACGCAGTATTTT	CASSDIAGGGTDTQYF
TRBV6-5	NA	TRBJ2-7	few	TGTGCCAGCAGTTACTCCTCGGGAGAGTCCTACGAGCAGTACTTC	CASSYSSGESYEQYF
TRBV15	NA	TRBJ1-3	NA	TGTGCCACCAGCAGAGATCGAAACAAGAACTCTGGAAACACCATATATTTT	CATSRDRNKNSGNTIYF
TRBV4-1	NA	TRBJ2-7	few	TGCGCCAGCAGCCAATTTCAGGGATACGAGCAGTACTTC	CASSQFQGYEQYF
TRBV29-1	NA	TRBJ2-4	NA	TGCAGCGTTGAAAGCCAAAACATTCAGTACTTC	CSVESQNIQYF
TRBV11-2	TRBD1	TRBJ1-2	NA	TGTGCCAGCAGCCCGCGGGACAGGAAGAATAACTATGGCTACACCTTC	CASSPRDRKNNYGYTF
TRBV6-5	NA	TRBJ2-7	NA	TGTGCCAGCAGTTACCCTGGCCAGGGTTTGCCCTACGAGCAGTACTTC	CASSYPGQGLPYEQYF
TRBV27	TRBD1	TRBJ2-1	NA	TGTGCCAGCAGTTTCGGGACAGACAATGAGCAGTTCTTC	CASSFGTDNEQFF
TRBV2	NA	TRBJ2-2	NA	TGTGCCAGCAGTGTTGGAGGGTTAACGGGGGAGCTGTTTTTT	CASSVGGLTGELFF
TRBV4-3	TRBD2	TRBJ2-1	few	TGCGCCAGCAGCCCCGGGGTTAGCGGGAGGTATGAGCAGTTCTTC	CASSPGVSGRYEQFF
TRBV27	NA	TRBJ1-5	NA	TGTGCCAGCAGTCCACCAGGACAGAATCAGCCCCAGCATTTT	CASSPPGQNQPQHF
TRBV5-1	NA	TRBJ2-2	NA	TGCGCCAGCAGCCCCCCTAGTGTACGAGAATCCGGGGAGCTGTTTTTT	CASSPPSVRESGELFF
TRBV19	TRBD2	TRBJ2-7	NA	TGTGCCAGTAGCGGCAGGACTAGCGGGAACTCCTACGAGCAGTACTTC	CASSGRTSGNSYEQYF
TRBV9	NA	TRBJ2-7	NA	TGTGCCAGCAGCCCTTGGGACAACTCCTACGAGCAGTACTTC	CASSPWDNSYEQYF
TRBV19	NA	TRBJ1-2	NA	TGTGCCAGTATCGAGTCGGATATTTATTGCTACACCTTC	CASIESDIYCYTF
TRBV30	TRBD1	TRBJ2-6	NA	TGTGCCTGGAAGGGGGACAGGGGCCCCATCTCTGGGGCCAACGTCCTGACTTTC	CAWKGDRGPISGANVLTF